This TCR beta chain was retrieved from a study of blood T cells in healthy people across ages. This clonotype was observed at least ten times. Sequence at one end of the junction differs from germline and may be a read error. This CDR3 has 13 amino acids. CDR1 and CDR2 (germline): SGHAT, FQNNGV. The second PCR ran about 6 to 11 cycles with a sample-barcoded 5' primer and J-beta primers. One entry per CDR3 protein, called by TCRdb with MiXCR from the 5' RACE reads. The sample comprises more than 900,000 distinct CDR3 sequences, just under 30% of which are singletons, and approximately 10% rests with the top ten. The same data also contributed to another study, on T cells of mothers and their children. That study adds: Study donors consisted of a few healthy Caucasian mothers and their six children. From each mother came over 8.5 million TCR beta CDR3 reads, and from each child came approximately 2.8 million.

The rearrangement joins TRBV11-2 to TRBJ1-1, with D hard to call. The sequencing input was blood. This TCR was recovered from a middle-aged woman in good health. Here the CDR3 DNA reads TGCGCCAGCAGCTTGGTTGCGGGAACTGAAGCTTTCTTT. This codes for CASSLVAGTEAFF.